One sample yielded the 4 T cell receptor beta chains listed below, sequenced in a study of human T cells and chemical hapten exposure. TCRdb independently ran MiXCR on the RACE reads; one entry per CDR3 protein. This sample has roughly 120,000 distinct CDR3 sequences, with about a tenth found just once. The time point was: patch test 2, 6 weeks after DPC sensitization. Described treatment: therapeutic diphenylcyclopropenone sensitization with weekly scalp DPC. The sample in question was whole blood, obtained in connection with sensitization to the hapten diphenylcyclopropenone (DPC). These receptor sequences come from a woman in her forties with alopecia areata. Some clones in this sample may be carry-over from other donors' samples.

This clonotype was recorded at least ten times. This rearrangement joins TRBV7-3 to TRBJ2-3; TRBD1 aligns across 9 bases. V was clipped by 11 bases and J by 3 bases; unmatched bases: 6. The CDR3 is 13 amino acids. Germline lookup yields CDR1 SGHTA and CDR2 FQGTGA. The CDR3 reads CASRTGATDTQYF. In nucleotides, the CDR3 is TGTGCCTCCAGGACAGGGGCGACAGATACGCAGTATTTT.

As for this clonotype: A much larger clone lies one base from this, so it may be a read error. The genes are TRBV19 and TRBJ2-3, with a possible D match to TRBD2 (5 bases). Trimming cost V 7 bases and J 8 bases, with 22 bases left between them. The CDR3 consists of 15 residues. Germline V gives CDR1 LNHDA, CDR2 SQIVND (reference sequence). Here the CDR3 reads CASKSTREKYRTQYF. CDR3 nucleotide sequence: TGTGCCAGTAAATCTACAAGGGAGAAATATCGTACGCAGTATTTT.

The chain is built from TRBV6-2 or TRBV6-3 and TRBJ1-2; TRBD1 aligns across 9 bases. Germline V gene sequence: CDR1 MNHEY, CDR2 SVGEGT. This CDR3 is 13 amino acids long. The trim removed 6 bases at V and 4 bases at J, leaving 3 bases unmatched. The CDR3 DNA sequence: TGTGCCAGCAGCGGGGACAGGGCCTATGGCTACACCTTC. Protein product: CASSGDRAYGYTF.

This clonotype turned up a few times. This chain connects TRBV4-1 to TRBJ2-3, with a weak D call TRBD1 (5 bases). The CDR3 sequence is 16 residues long. V was clipped by 1 base and J by 2 bases, with 13 bases between them. Looked up from germline, CDR1 is MGHRA and CDR2 is YSYEKL. Here the CDR3 DNA reads TGCGCCAGCAGCCAAGGGACAACCACCCTCACAGATACGCAGTATTTT. It yields the protein CASSQGTTTLTDTQYF.